The following is a TCR beta chain sequence with its context. The CDR3 consists of 13 residues. Trimming left V 4 bases short and J 4 bases short, with 9 bases between. The germline gives CDR1 MGHRA, CDR2 YSYEKL. This specimen comes from a study of beta chain features in type 1 diabetes. What was sequenced were expressed TCRB transcripts, since all of the isolated RNA had been reverse transcribed. Profiled with immunoSEQ multiplex PCR; TCRdb holds only in-frame clones, not every one. The top ten clones hold 2.3% of a sample with about 160,000 clones, 7.5% to 9.5% of them seen once. Source material: central memory CD4+ T cells from blood. This clonotype was sampled from a woman between 18 and 30 years old in good health. V usage is TRBV4-1 and J usage is TRBJ2-3; weak D call: TRBD1 (6 bases). The CDR3 sequence is CASSRTASDTQYF. The CDR3 bases are TGCGCCAGCAGCCGGACAGCGTCAGATACGCAGTATTTT.